Presented here are 21 T cell receptor beta chains from one specimen sequenced in a study of T cells after yellow fever vaccination. In TCRdb, the 5' RACE reads were re-called with MiXCR into one record per CDR3 protein. The data show some 670,000 distinct CDR3 sequences, about 12% seen once. The material sequenced was PBMCs, taken on the day of the yellow fever booster vaccination. These receptors came from a man under 40 who received the YFV17D yellow fever vaccine.

The genes are TRBV6-2 or TRBV6-3 and TRBJ2-1; D ambiguous. The CDR3 sequence is 13 residues long. The germline V and J ends were trimmed by 7 bases and 4 bases, with 11 bases remaining between them. The germline V gene encodes CDR1 MNHEY and CDR2 SVGEGT. In DNA form, the CDR3 reads TGTGCCAGCACGCAGGACGAGTACAATGAGCAGTTCTTC. Translated: CASTQDEYNEQFF.

This clonotype was detected a few times. The chain is built from TRBV7-2 and TRBJ1-2; 7 bases align to TRBD1. This CDR3 spans 16 amino acids. The ends lost 1 base at V and 4 bases at J; junction bases unmatched: 9. Germline CDR1 SGHTA, CDR2 FQGNSA. CDR3 amino acids: CASSLGRRGQGYGYTF. The CDR3 nucleotides read TGTGCCAGCAGCTTAGGGAGGAGGGGGCAGGGCTATGGCTACACCTTC.

This chain connects TRBV6-2 or TRBV6-3 to TRBJ2-7; the match to TRBD1 covers 8 bases. CDR1 and CDR2 (germline): MNHEY, SVGEGT. The CDR3 covers 13 residues. V was pared by 10 bases and J by 3 bases, with 8 bases of the junction left unmatched. In DNA form, the CDR3 reads TGTGCCACCGGGGCAGGGGGCATCTACGAGCAGTACTTC. Protein product: CATGAGGIYEQYF.

The rearrangement links TRBV3-1 to TRBJ2-1; 10 nucleotides match TRBD2. There are 15 residues in the CDR3. J lost 9 bases, V lost 1 base, and 6 bases had no gene match. Germline assignment: CDR1 LGHDT and CDR2 YNNKEL (reference sequence). CDR3 nucleotide sequence: TGTGCCAGCAGCCAAGGGCTAGCGGGGGTCAGTGAGCAGTTCTTC. It is translated as CASSQGLAGVSEQFF.

In its sample, this clonotype was seen many times. This chain connects TRBV7-2 to TRBJ2-7, with a tentative D call TRBD2 (5 bases). Per the germline V gene, CDR1 is SGHTA and CDR2 is FQGNSA. The V end lost 4 bases, the J end lost 6 bases, and 10 bases lay between the germline ends. The CDR3 extends over 12 amino acids. In DNA, the CDR3 is TGTGCCAGCAGCTCGGACTTCTCCGAGCAGTACTTC. It specifies CASSSDFSEQYF.

V usage is TRBV7-2 and J usage is TRBJ1-5; D remains unclear. The V gene lost 2 bases and the J gene lost 2 bases, with 10 bases spanning the gap. CDR3 length equals 15 residues. Germline CDR1 reads SGHTA; CDR2 reads FQGNSA. The CDR3 reads CASSLSTSGNQPQHF. The CDR3 DNA is TGTGCCAGCAGCTTAAGTACGTCCGGCAATCAGCCCCAGCATTTT.

This clonotype has just a few counts. CDR3 sequence: CASTKRKTQSTRSYEQYF. In nucleotides, the CDR3 is TGTGCCAGTACCAAACGAAAAACCCAGAGCACGCGCTCCTACGAGCAGTACTTC. This chain joins TRBV19 and TRBJ2-7; D call uncertain. The CDR3 spans 18 residues. Germline loops: CDR1 LNHDA, CDR2 SQIVND (reference sequence). V was cut by 7 bases and J by 0 bases, with 25 bases left in between.

This clonotype was recorded a few times. The genes are TRBV6-2 or TRBV6-3 and TRBJ2-5, with D possibly being TRBD2 (6 bases). Germline loops: CDR1 MNHEY, CDR2 SVGEGT. This CDR3 is built from 14 residues. Trimming pared 10 bases from V and 2 bases from J, leaving 17 bases between. CDR3 nucleotides: TGTGCCACCACCCCCGGGGGTCTTCAAGAGACCCAGTACTTC. Amino acid sequence: CATTPGGLQETQYF.

J is TRBJ1-4 and V is TRBV27; 8 bases agree with TRBD1. V lost 5 bases, J lost 8 bases, and 10 bases stayed unmatched. Looked up from germline, CDR1 is MNHEY and CDR2 is SMNVEV (reference sequence). This CDR3 has 15 amino acids. Written as DNA, the CDR3 is TGTGCCAGCAGTCCGACGACAGGGGTTGGGGAAAAACTGTTTTTT. It encodes CASSPTTGVGEKLFF. Variable domain in full (rest from reference TRBV27 and TRBJ1-4): EAQVTQNPRYLITVTGKKLTVTCSQNMNHEYMSWYRQDPGLGLRQIYYSMNVEVTDKGDVPEGYKVSRKEKRNFPLILESPSPNQTSLYFCASSPTTGVGEKLFFGSGTQLSVL.

This clonotype was counted ten times or more. The genes are TRBV12-5 and TRBJ2-1; the D is unclear. This CDR3 has 12 amino acids. V gave up 1 base and J gave up 6 bases, with 4 bases separating them. CDR1 and CDR2 (germline): LGHNT, FRNRAP. CDR3 in DNA: TGTGCTAGTGGTTTGGGCGGCAATGAGCAGTTCTTC. Its translation is CASGLGGNEQFF.

This clonotype was recorded many times. The V gene is TRBV7-2, the J gene TRBJ2-3; D gene ambiguous. The CDR3 extends over 12 amino acids. Between the trimmed V and J ends, which lost 8 bases and 5 bases, there was a span of 11 bases. Germline V gives CDR1 SGHTA, CDR2 FQGNSA. The DNA for the CDR3 is TGTGCCAGCTCTTCGGGTGTAGATACGCAGTATTTT. It specifies CASSSGVDTQYF.

There are a few counts of this clonotype. The chain employs TRBV7-9 and TRBJ2-5; D possibly corresponds to TRBD1 (6 bases). This CDR3 has 15 residues. Germline V gives CDR1 SEHNR, CDR2 FQNEAQ (reference sequence). The V end was cut by 5 bases, the J end by 2 bases, with 15 bases between. CDR3 nucleotides: TGTGCCAGCAGCCCCGGGACATTTGTTCAAGAGACCCAGTACTTC. Amino acids: CASSPGTFVQETQYF.

The chain couples TRBV18 to TRBJ2-7, with 7 positions matching TRBD2. V was pared by 0 bases and J by 3 bases, with 5 bases of the junction left unmatched. This CDR3 has 15 residues. CDR1 is KGHSH, CDR2 LQKENI, per germline. Here the CDR3 reads CASSPPLGRDYEQYF. The CDR3 nucleotides are TGTGCCAGCTCACCACCGTTAGGGAGGGACTACGAGCAGTACTTC.

In this sample, this clonotype turned up many times. Its ends do not fully match the called genes, so a read error is possible. The chain combines TRBV5-1 with TRBJ2-1, with D possibly being TRBD1 (6 bases). CDR3 size: 15 residues. In germline, CDR1 is SGHRS, CDR2 YFSETQ. CDR3 protein: CASSLGQTSYNEQFF. The CDR3 nucleotides read TGTGCCAGCAGCCTTGGACAGACCTCCTACAATGAGCAGTTCTTC. Supplemented by reference TRBV5-1 and TRBJ2-1, the full variable domain reads KAGVTQTPRYLIKTRGQQVTLSCSPISGHRSVSWYQQTPGQGLQFLFEYFSETQRNKGNFPGRFSGRQFSNSRSEMNVSTLELGDSALYLCASSLGQTSYNEQFFGPGTRLTVL.

This clonotype was seen a handful of times. CDR3 region: CASRWPGLAGVWGNNEQFF. The CDR3 nucleotides read TGTGCCAGCAGGTGGCCGGGACTAGCGGGAGTGTGGGGGAACAATGAGCAGTTCTTC. V gene TRBV2 combines with J gene TRBJ2-1; TRBD2 matches at 14 bases. Germline values: CDR1 SNHLY, CDR2 FYNNEI. The length of the CDR3 is 19 residues. The ends lost 6 bases at V and 5 bases at J; junction bases unmatched: 15.

This clonotype was counted at least ten times. J is TRBJ1-5 and V is TRBV6-2 or TRBV6-3; D might be TRBD1 (5 bases). CDR1 MNHEY and CDR2 SVGEGT come from the germline V gene. V was shortened by 2 bases and J by 4 bases, with 6 bases between the two germline ends. The CDR3 covers 13 residues. CDR3 region: CASSYGGNQPQHF. The CDR3, as DNA: TGTGCCAGCAGTTACGGGGGAAATCAGCCCCAGCATTTT.

In this sample, this clonotype turned up a few times. The V and J genes are TRBV28 and TRBJ2-7; no clear D gene. V was cut by 6 bases and J by 2 bases, with 11 bases left in between. Germline-derived CDR1 and CDR2 are MDHEN and SYDVKM. The CDR3 consists of 13 residues. CDR3 amino acids: CASRSGLAYEQYF. The CDR3 nucleotides are TGTGCCAGCAGATCTGGGTTGGCCTACGAGCAGTACTTC. Combining the CDR3 with reference TRBV28 and TRBJ2-7 gives the whole variable domain DVKVTQSSRYLVKRTGEKVFLECVQDMDHENMFWYRQDPGLGLRLIYFSYDVKMKEKGDIPEGYSVSREKKERFSLILESASTNQTSMYLCASRSGLAYEQYFGPGTRLTVT.

CDR3 sequence (DNA): TGCAGTGCCCCCCTTTGGGGGTTTGCAGATACGCAGTATTTT. Translating gives CSAPLWGFADTQYF. The J gene is TRBJ2-3, the V gene TRBV20-1, with D perhaps being TRBD1 or TRBD2 (5 bases each). The CDR3 length is 14 residues. V was trimmed by 6 bases and J by 4 bases, leaving 17 bases between them. CDR1 and CDR2 (germline): DFQATT, SNEGSKA (reference sequence).

V is TRBV7-2 and J is TRBJ2-3, with 10 bases aligning to TRBD2. With V trimmed by 5 bases and J by 5 bases, 4 bases remained unmatched. Germline values: CDR1 SGHTA, CDR2 FQGNSA. The CDR3 is 14 residues long. CDR3 sequence reads: CASSRTSGLDTQYF. CDR3 DNA: TGTGCCAGCAGCAGGACTAGCGGCTTAGATACGCAGTATTTT.

Ten or more counts support this clonotype. The chain is built from TRBV7-9 and TRBJ2-3; no firm D call. Trimming pared 4 bases from V and 5 bases from J, leaving 10 bases between. CDR1 is SEHNR, CDR2 FQNEAQ, per germline (reference sequence). This CDR3 has 13 residues. CDR3 region: CASSSQRKDTQYF. The CDR3 DNA sequence: TGTGCCAGCAGCTCCCAACGGAAAGATACGCAGTATTTT.

The sample holds a few counts of this clonotype. The chain joins TRBV14 to TRBJ2-7; possible D gene TRBD2, 6 bases. CDR3 length: 16 residues. Germline V gene data show CDR1 as SGHDN and CDR2 as FVKESK. V dropped 1 base and J dropped 2 bases, with 15 bases sitting between them. This chain's CDR3 is CASSQGGGGIPYEQYF. As DNA, the CDR3 is TGTGCCAGCAGCCAAGGAGGAGGCGGGATCCCCTACGAGCAGTACTTC.